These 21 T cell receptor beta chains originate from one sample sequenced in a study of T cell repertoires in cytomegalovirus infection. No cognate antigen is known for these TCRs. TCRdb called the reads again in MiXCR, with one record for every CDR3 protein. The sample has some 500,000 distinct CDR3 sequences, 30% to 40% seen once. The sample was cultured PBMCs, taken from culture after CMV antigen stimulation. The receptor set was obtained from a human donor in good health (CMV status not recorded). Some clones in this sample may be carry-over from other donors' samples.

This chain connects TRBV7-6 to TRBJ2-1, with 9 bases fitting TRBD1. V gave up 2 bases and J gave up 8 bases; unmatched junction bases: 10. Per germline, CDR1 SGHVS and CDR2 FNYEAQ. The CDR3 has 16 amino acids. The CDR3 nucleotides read TGTGCCAGCAGCTTATCGTCCCGGGACAGGGACTATGAGCAGTTCTTC. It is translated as CASSLSSRDRDYEQFF.

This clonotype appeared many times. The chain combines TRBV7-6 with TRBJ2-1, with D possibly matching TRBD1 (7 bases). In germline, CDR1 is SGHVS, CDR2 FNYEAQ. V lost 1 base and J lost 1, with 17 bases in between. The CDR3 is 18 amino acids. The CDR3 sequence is CASSLVKRQGGSYNEQFF. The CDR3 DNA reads TGTGCCAGCAGCTTAGTGAAGCGACAGGGAGGTTCCTACAATGAGCAGTTCTTC.

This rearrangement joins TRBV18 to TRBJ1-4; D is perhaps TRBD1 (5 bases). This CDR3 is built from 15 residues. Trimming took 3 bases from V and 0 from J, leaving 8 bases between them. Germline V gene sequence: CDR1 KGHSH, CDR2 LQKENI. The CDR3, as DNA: TGTGCCAGCTCACCCCGGGGGGCAACTAATGAAAAACTGTTTTTT. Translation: CASSPRGATNEKLFF. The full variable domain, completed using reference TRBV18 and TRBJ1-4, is NAGVMQNPRHLVRRRGQEARLRCSPMKGHSHVYWYRQLPEEGLKFMVYLQKENIIDESGMPKERFSAEFPKEGPSILRIQQVVRGDSAAYFCASSPRGATNEKLFFGSGTQLSVL.

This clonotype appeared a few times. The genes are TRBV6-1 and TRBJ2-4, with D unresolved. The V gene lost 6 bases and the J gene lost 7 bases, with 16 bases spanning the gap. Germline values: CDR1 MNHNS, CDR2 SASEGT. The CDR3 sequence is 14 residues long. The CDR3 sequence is CASSQDPTVNIQYF. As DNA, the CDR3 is TGTGCCAGCAGCCAAGATCCGACGGTCAACATTCAGTACTTC.

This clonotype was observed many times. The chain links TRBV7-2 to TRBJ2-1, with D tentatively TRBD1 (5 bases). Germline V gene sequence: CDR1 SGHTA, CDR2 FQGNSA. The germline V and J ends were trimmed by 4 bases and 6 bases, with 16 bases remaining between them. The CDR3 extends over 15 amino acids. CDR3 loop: CASSSDSSRGNEQFF. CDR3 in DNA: TGTGCCAGCAGCTCCGACTCCTCAAGGGGCAATGAGCAGTTCTTC.

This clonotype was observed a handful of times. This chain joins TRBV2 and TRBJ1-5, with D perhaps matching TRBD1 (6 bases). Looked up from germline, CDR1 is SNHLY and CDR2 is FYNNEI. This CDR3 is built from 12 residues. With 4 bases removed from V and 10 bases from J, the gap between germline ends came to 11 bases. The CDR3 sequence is CASSAGVIPQHF. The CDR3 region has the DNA TGTGCCAGCAGTGCAGGGGTGATACCCCAGCATTTT.

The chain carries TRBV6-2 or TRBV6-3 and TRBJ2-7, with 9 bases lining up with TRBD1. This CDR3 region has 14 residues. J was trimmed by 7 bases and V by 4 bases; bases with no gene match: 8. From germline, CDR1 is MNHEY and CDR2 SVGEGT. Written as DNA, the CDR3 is TGTGCCAGCAGTTCCACCGAGGACAGGGGTGAGCAGTACGTC. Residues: CASSSTEDRGEQYV.

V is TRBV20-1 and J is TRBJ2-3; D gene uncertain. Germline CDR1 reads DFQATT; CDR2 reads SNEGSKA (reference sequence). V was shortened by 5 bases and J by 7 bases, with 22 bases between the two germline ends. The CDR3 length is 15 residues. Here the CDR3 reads CSAGRSSLVINTQYF. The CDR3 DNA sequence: TGCAGTGCTGGGCGCAGCTCCTTAGTAATTAATACGCAGTATTTT.

The CDR3 region has the DNA TGTGCCAGCAGTTTAGGGCAGGGAAACGGAGACTATGGCTACACCTTC. It codes for CASSLGQGNGDYGYTF. The rearrangement uses TRBV12-3 or TRBV12-4 and TRBJ1-2; TRBD1 is a possible D gene (5 bases). V dropped 1 base and J dropped 3 bases, with 15 bases sitting between them. The CDR3 is 16 amino acids.

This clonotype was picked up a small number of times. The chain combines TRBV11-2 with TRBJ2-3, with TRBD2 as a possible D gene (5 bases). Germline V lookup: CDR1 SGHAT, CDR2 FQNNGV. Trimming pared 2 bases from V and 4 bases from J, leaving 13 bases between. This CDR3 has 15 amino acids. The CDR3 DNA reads TGTGCCAGCAGCTTATCTAGCTTTCCACCAGATACGCAGTATTTT. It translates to CASSLSSFPPDTQYF. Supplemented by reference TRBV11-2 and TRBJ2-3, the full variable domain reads EAGVAQSPRYKIIEKRQSVAFWCNPISGHATLYWYQQILGQGPKLLIQFQNNGVVDDSQLPKDRFSAERLKGVDSTLKIQPAKLEDSAVYLCASSLSSFPPDTQYFGPGTRLTVL.

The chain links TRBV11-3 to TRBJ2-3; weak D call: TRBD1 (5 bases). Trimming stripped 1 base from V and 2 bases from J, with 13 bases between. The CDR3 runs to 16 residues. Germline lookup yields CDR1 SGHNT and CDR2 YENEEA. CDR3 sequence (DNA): TGTGCCAGCAGCTTAGGGGGCGGATACTCCACAGATACGCAGTATTTT. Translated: CASSLGGGYSTDTQYF.

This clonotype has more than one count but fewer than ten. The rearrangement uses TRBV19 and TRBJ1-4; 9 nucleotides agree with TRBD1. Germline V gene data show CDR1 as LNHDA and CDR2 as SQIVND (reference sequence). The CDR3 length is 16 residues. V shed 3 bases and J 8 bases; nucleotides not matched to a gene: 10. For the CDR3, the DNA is TGTGCCAGTAGTATCGGGACAGGGTCGGCTATGGAAAAACTGTTTTTT. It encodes CASSIGTGSAMEKLFF. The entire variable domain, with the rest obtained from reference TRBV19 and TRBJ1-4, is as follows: DGGITQSPKYLFRKEGQNVTLSCEQNLNHDAMYWYRQDPGQGLRLIYYSQIVNDFQKGDIAEGYSVSREKKESFPLTVTSAQKNPTAFYLCASSIGTGSAMEKLFFGSGTQLSVL.

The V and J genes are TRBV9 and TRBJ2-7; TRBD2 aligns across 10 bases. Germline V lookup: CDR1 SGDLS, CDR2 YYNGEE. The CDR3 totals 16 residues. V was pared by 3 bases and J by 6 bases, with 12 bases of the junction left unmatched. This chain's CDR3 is CASSASSGRSVGEQYF. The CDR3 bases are TGTGCCAGCAGCGCATCTAGCGGGAGAAGCGTGGGCGAGCAGTACTTC.

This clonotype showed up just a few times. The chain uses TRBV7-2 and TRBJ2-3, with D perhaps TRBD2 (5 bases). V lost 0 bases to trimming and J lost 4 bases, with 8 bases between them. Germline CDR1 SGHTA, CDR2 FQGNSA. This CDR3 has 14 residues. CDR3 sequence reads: CASSLAGDSDTQYF. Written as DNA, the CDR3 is TGTGCCAGCAGCTTAGCGGGAGATTCAGATACGCAGTATTTT.

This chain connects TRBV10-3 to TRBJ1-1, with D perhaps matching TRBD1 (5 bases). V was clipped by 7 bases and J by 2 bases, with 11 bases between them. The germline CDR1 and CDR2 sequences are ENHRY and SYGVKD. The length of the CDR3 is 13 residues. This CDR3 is CAIKAGINTEAFF. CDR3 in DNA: TGTGCCATCAAAGCAGGGATAAACACTGAAGCTTTCTTT.

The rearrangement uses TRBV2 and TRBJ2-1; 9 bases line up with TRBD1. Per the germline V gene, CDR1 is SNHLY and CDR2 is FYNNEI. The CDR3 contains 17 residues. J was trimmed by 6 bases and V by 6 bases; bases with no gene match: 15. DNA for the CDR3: TGTGCCAGCAGCCACACCTTAGACAGGGGGGTTGGCAATGAGCAGTTCTTC. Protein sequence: CASSHTLDRGVGNEQFF.

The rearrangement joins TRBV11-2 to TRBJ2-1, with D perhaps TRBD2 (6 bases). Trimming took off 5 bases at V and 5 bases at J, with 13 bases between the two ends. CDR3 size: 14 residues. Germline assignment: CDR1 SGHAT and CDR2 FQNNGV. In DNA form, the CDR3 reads TGTGCCAGCAGCACCTGGACTAATAACAATGAGCAGTTCTTC. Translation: CASSTWTNNNEQFF.

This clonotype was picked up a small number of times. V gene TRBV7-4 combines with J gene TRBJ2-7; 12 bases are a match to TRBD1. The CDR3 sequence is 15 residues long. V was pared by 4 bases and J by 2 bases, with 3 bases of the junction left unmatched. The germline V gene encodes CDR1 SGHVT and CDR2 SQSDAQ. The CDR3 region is CASSSRDRGPYEQYF. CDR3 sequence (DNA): TGTGCCAGCAGCTCAAGGGACAGGGGGCCCTACGAGCAGTACTTC.

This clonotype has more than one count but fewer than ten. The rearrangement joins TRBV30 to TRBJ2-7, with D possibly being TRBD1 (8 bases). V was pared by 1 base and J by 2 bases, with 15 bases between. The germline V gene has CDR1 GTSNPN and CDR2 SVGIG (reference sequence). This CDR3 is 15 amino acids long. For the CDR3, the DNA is TGTGCCTGGAGTGGGCAGGGGGCGGGAGCCTACGAGCAGTACTTC. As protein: CAWSGQGAGAYEQYF.

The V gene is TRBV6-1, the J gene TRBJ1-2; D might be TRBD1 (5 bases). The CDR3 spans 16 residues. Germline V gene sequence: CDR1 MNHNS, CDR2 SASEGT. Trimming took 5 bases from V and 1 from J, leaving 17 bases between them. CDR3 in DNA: TGTGCCAGCAGTTCCCCCGCCGGGACGGGTAACTATGGCTACACCTTC. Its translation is CASSSPAGTGNYGYTF.

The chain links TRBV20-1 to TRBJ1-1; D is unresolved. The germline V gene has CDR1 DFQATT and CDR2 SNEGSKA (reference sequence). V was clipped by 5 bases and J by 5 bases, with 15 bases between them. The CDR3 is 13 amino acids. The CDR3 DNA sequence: TGCAGTGCTGAGTTCTCATCCGGGACTGAAGCTTTCTTT. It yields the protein CSAEFSSGTEAFF.